The rows below give T cell receptor beta chains drawn from one sample of a study of CD8 T cells in ankylosing spondylitis. TCRdb re-analysed the 5' RACE reads in MiXCR, keeping a single row per CDR3 protein. The repertoire holds just under 550,000 distinct CDR3 sequences, with roughly 13% as singletons. The sample consisted of blood, either unsorted or a sorted T cell fraction (not recorded which). The receptors here all came from a male donor with ankylosing spondylitis. Each CDR3 is given with its conserved first and last residue. The D gene is left open where the match is weak. Expanded clones get a size class; other rows say once, few or many, or leave the size out.

D: .
size: many
V: TRBV24-1
J: TRBJ2-1
CDR3: CATSDLGRGRRNEQFF
DNA: TGTGCCACCAGTGATCTCGGCAGGGGAAGGAGGAATGAGCAGTTCTTC

D: TRBD2
size: .
V: TRBV2
J: TRBJ2-1
CDR3: CASSPLSSGSSYNEQFF
DNA: TGTGCCAGCAGCCCCCTTTCAAGCGGGAGCTCCTACAATGAGCAGTTCTTC

D: TRBD1
size: few
V: TRBV16
J: TRBJ1-2
CDR3: CASTPDRGSGYTF
DNA: TGTGCCAGCACTCCGGACAGGGGCTCTGGCTACACCTTC

D: .
size: many
V: TRBV3-1
J: TRBJ1-1
CDR3: CASSQGVSGDTEAFF
DNA: TGTGCCAGCAGCCAAGGGGTCTCTGGAGACACTGAAGCTTTCTTT

D: .
size: many
V: TRBV7-8
J: TRBJ2-7
CDR3: CASSLILRSEQYF
DNA: TGTGCCAGCAGCTTAATCTTGCGATCCGAGCAGTACTTC

D: .
size: many
V: TRBV20-1
J: TRBJ2-1
CDR3: CSARGTFYNEQFF
DNA: TGCAGTGCTAGAGGAACTTTCTACAATGAGCAGTTCTTC

D: TRBD2
size: once
V: TRBV25-1
J: TRBJ2-1
CDR3: CASSDPGTSGPNEQFF
DNA: TGTGCCAGCAGTGACCCCGGGACTAGCGGGCCCAATGAGCAGTTCTTC

D: .
size: .
V: TRBV7-2
J: TRBJ1-2
CDR3: CASSLNGRGYTF
DNA: TGTGCCAGCAGCTTAAACGGTCGGGGCTACACCTTC

D: .
size: .
V: TRBV20-1
J: TRBJ1-6
CDR3: CSARMGHYNSPLHF
DNA: TGCAGTGCTAGGATGGGACACTATAATTCACCCCTCCACTTT

D: TRBD1
size: .
V: TRBV15
J: TRBJ2-5
CDR3: CAARRSGGGETQYF
DNA: TGTGCCGCCCGCAGGTCAGGGGGCGGCGAGACCCAGTACTTC

D: TRBD2
size: few
V: TRBV20-1
J: TRBJ2-1
CDR3: CSARDPLAGVNEQFF
DNA: TGCAGTGCTAGAGACCCACTAGCGGGAGTCAATGAGCAGTTCTTC

D: .
size: .
V: TRBV11-2
J: TRBJ1-1
CDR3: CASSLGWVEAFF
DNA: TGTGCCAGCAGCTTAGGCTGGGTTGAAGCTTTCTTT

D: .
size: .
V: TRBV11-3
J: TRBJ2-2
CDR3: CASSLGSPSGELFF
DNA: TGTGCCAGCAGCTTAGGTTCGCCGTCCGGGGAGCTGTTTTTT

D: .
size: .
V: TRBV4-1
J: TRBJ2-3
CDR3: CASSQAGMADTQYF
DNA: TGCGCCAGCAGCCAAGCTGGAATGGCAGATACGCAGTATTTT

D: TRBD1
size: many
V: TRBV27
J: TRBJ2-3
CDR3: CASSYRGGTDTQYF
DNA: TGTGCCAGCAGTTACAGGGGGGGCACAGATACGCAGTATTTT

D: .
size: .
V: TRBV11-3
J: TRBJ2-5
CDR3: CASSLVAGPQETQYF
DNA: TGTGCCAGCAGCTTAGTCGCGGGTCCCCAAGAGACCCAGTACTTC

D: .
size: .
V: TRBV5-6
J: TRBJ2-2
CDR3: CASSLPNRDGTGELFF
DNA: TGTGCCAGCAGCTTGCCCAACAGGGATGGCACCGGGGAGCTGTTTTTT

D: .
size: few
V: TRBV7-2
J: TRBJ1-5
CDR3: CASSRQDNQPQHF
DNA: TGTGCCAGCAGCCGACAGGACAATCAGCCCCAGCATTTT

D: TRBD1
size: few
V: TRBV2
J: TRBJ1-5
CDR3: CASRVRGQGRRWPQHF
DNA: TGTGCCAGCAGGGTAAGGGGACAGGGGCGTCGTTGGCCCCAGCATTTT

D: .
size: .
V: TRBV2
J: TRBJ1-5
CDR3: CASSDVASYQPQHF
DNA: TGTGCCAGCAGTGATGTGGCGTCTTATCAGCCCCAGCATTTT

D: .
size: few
V: TRBV7-2
J: TRBJ1-3
CDR3: CASSRDNSGNTIYF
DNA: TGTGCCAGCAGCAGGGATAACTCTGGAAACACCATATATTTT

D: .
size: few
V: TRBV19
J: TRBJ2-1
CDR3: CASSMMEEQFF
DNA: TGTGCCAGTAGTATGATGGAGGAGCAGTTCTTC

D: TRBD2
size: few
V: TRBV10-1
J: TRBJ2-1
CDR3: CASSAAGTSGSYNEQFF
DNA: TGCGCCAGCAGTGCAGCCGGGACTAGCGGGAGCTACAATGAGCAGTTCTTC

D: TRBD2
size: .
V: TRBV3-1
J: TRBJ2-1
CDR3: CASLHGGGNEQFF
DNA: TGTGCCAGCCTTCACGGGGGGGGTAATGAGCAGTTCTTC

D: .
size: .
V: TRBV25-1
J: TRBJ1-1
CDR3: CASSEWLNTEAFF
DNA: TGTGCCAGCAGTGAATGGTTGAACACTGAAGCTTTCTTT

D: .
size: many
V: TRBV12-3/TRBV12-4
J: TRBJ1-3
CDR3: CASSHSLLWNTIYF
DNA: TGTGCCAGCAGCCACAGTCTACTCTGGAACACCATATATTTT

D: TRBD1
size: .
V: TRBV6-2/TRBV6-3
J: TRBJ1-2
CDR3: CASRAGQSYGYTF
DNA: TGTGCCAGCAGGGCGGGACAGAGCTATGGCTACACCTTC

D: .
size: few
V: TRBV12-3/TRBV12-4
J: TRBJ2-1
CDR3: CASSLSAGEDEQFF
DNA: TGTGCCAGCAGTTTATCCGCAGGGGAGGATGAGCAGTTCTTC

D: .
size: many
V: TRBV20-1
J: TRBJ1-6
CDR3: CSAPDRSSYNSPLHF
DNA: TGCAGTGCTCCCGACCGGAGCTCCTATAATTCACCCCTCCACTTT

D: .
size: .
V: TRBV9
J: TRBJ1-1
CDR3: CASSVPPDGDEAFF
DNA: TGTGCCAGCAGCGTCCCACCCGACGGGGATGAAGCTTTCTTT

D: .
size: .
V: TRBV20-1
J: TRBJ1-5
CDR3: CSARDIGVNQPQHF
DNA: TGCAGTGCTAGAGATATCGGGGTGAATCAGCCCCAGCATTTT

D: .
size: .
V: TRBV7-8
J: TRBJ1-5
CDR3: CASSFTSSRYSNQPQHF
DNA: TGTGCCAGCAGCTTTACTTCGTCGAGATATAGCAATCAGCCCCAGCATTTT

D: .
size: .
V: TRBV20-1
J: TRBJ1-5
CDR3: CSALTQNSNQPQHF
DNA: TGCAGTGCCCTCACCCAAAATAGCAATCAGCCCCAGCATTTT